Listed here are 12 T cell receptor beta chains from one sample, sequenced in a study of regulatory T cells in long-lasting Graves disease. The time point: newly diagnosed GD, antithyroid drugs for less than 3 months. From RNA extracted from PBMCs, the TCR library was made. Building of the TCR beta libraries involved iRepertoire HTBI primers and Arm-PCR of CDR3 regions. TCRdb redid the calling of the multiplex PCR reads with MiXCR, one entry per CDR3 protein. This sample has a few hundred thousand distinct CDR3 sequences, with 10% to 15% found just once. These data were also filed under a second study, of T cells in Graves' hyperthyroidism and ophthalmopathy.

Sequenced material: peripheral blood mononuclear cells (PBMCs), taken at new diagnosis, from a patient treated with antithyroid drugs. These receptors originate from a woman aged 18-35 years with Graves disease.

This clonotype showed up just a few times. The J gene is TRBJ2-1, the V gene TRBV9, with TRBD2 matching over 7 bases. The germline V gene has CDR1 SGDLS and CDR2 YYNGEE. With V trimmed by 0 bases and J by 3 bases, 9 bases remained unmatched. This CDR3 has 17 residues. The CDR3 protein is CASSVVAGVSLYNEQFF. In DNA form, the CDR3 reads TGTGCCAGCAGCGTAGTGGCGGGAGTATCCCTCTACAATGAGCAGTTCTTC.

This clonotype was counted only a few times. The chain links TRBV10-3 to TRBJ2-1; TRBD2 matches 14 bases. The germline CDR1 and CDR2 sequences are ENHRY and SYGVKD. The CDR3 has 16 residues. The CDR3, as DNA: TGTGCGATCGGGAGACTAGCGGGGGGGGTCTACAATGAGCAGTTCTTC. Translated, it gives CAIGRLAGGVYNEQFF.

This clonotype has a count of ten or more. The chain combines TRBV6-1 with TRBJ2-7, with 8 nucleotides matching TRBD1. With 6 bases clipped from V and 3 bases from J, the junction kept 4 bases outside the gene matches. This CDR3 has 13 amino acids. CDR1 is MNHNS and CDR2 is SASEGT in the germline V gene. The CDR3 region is CASSRDRLYEQYV. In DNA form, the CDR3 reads TGTGCCAGCAGCCGGGACAGGCTCTACGAGCAGTACGTC.

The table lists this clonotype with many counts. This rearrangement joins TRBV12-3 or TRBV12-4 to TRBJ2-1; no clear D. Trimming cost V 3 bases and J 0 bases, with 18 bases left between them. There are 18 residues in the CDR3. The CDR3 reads CASSFYPSRFRSYNEQFF. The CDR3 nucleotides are TGTGCCAGCAGTTTTTATCCCTCCCGCTTTCGCTCCTACAATGAGCAGTTCTTC.

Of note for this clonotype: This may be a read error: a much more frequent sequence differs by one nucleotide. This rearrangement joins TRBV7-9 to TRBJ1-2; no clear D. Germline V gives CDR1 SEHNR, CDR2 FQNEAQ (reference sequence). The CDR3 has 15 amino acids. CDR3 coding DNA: TGTGTCAGCAGCCAAGAAACTGCAGAGTACTATGGCTACACCTTC. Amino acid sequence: CVSSQETAEYYGYTF.

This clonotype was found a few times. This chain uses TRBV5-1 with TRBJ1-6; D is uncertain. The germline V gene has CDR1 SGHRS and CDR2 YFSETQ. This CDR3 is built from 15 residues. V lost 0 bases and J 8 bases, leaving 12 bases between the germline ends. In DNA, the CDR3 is TGCGCCAGCAGCTTGGATCCGGGAAGGGATTCACCCCTCCACTTT. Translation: CASSLDPGRDSPLHF.

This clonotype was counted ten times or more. CDR3 nucleotides: TGTGCCAGCAGGGACCATCGAGGGTTCCAGGCCGGGGAGCTGTTTTTT. This gives the protein CASRDHRGFQAGELFF. The chain combines TRBV2 with TRBJ2-2; maybe TRBD2 (5 bases). There are 16 residues in the CDR3. Germline assignment: CDR1 SNHLY and CDR2 FYNNEI. Trimming took off 6 bases at V and 6 bases at J, with 20 bases between the two ends.

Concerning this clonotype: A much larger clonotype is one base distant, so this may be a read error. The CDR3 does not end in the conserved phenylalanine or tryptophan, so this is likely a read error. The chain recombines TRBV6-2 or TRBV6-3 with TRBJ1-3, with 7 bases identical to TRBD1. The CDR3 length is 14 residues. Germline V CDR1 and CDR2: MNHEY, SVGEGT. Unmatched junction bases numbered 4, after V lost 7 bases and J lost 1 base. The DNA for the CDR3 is TGTGCCAGCACAGGGGGGTCATCTGGAAACACCATATATCTT. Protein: CASTGGSSGNTIYL.

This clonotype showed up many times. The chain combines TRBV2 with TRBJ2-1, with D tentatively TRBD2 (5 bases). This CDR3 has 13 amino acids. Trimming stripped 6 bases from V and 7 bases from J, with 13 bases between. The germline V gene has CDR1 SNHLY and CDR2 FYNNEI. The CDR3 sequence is CASRARAVNEQFF. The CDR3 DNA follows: TGTGCCAGCAGAGCGAGGGCCGTAAATGAGCAGTTCTTC. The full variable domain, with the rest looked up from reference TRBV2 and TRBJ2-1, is EPEVTQTPSHQVTQMGQEVILRCVPISNHLYFYWYRQILGQKVEFLVSFYNNEISEKSEIFDDQFSVERPDGSNFTLKIRSTKLEDSAMYFCASRARAVNEQFFGPGTRLTVL.

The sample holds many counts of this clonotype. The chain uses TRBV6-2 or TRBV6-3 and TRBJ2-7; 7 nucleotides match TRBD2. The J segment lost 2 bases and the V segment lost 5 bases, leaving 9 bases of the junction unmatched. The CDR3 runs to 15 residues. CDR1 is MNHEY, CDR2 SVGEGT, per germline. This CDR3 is CASSRSGMTTYEQYF. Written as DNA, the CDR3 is TGTGCCAGCAGTAGAAGCGGGATGACTACCTACGAGCAGTACTTC.

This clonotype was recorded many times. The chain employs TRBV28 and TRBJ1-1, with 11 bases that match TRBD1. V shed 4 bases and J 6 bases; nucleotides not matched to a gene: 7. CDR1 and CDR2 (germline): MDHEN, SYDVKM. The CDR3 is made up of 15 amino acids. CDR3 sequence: CASSSSGQGASEAFF. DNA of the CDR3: TGTGCCAGCAGTTCCTCTGGACAGGGGGCCTCTGAAGCTTTCTTT.

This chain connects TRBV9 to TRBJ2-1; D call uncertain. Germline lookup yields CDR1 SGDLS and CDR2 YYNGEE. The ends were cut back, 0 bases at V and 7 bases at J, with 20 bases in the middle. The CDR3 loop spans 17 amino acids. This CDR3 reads CASSVGAGVVVGNEQFF. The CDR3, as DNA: TGTGCCAGCAGCGTAGGGGCAGGTGTCGTTGTAGGGAATGAGCAGTTCTTC.